The clone carrying this TCR beta chain has a handful of counts. TCRdb re-called the 5' RACE reads through MiXCR, storing one row per CDR3 protein. This sample carries about 690,000 distinct CDR3 sequences, 6.1% of them seen once, and the ten largest clones take about 1.8%. The data were taken from a study of identical twins. V was pared by 6 bases and J by 3 bases, with 15 bases between. This CDR3 spans 15 amino acids. The germline V gene encodes CDR1 LNHDA and CDR2 SQIVND (reference sequence). The receptor's source is a man younger than 35 in good health. V usage is TRBV19 and J usage is TRBJ1-3; D is ambiguous. Sequenced material: naive T cells sorted from blood. DNA for the CDR3: TGTGCCAGTAGCGCGGTCCAAGGCGGTGGAAACACCATATATTTT. As protein: CASSAVQGGGNTIYF.